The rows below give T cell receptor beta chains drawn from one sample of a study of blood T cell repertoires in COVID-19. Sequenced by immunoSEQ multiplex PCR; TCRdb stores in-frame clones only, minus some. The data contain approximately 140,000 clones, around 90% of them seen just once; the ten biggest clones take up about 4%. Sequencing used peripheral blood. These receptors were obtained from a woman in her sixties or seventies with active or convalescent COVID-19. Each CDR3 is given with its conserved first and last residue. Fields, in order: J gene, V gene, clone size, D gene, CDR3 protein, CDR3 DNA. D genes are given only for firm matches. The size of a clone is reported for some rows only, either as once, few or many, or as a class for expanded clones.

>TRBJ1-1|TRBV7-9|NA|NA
CASSLSDTEAFF
TGTGCCAGCAGCCTTAGTGACACTGAAGCTTTCTTT
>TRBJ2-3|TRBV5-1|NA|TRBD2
CASTLGLAPSTDTQYF
TGCGCCAGCACACTCGGACTAGCCCCGAGCACAGATACGCAGTATTTT
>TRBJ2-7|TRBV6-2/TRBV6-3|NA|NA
CASSYPQGGWQYF
TGTGCCAGCAGTTACCCACAGGGTGGTTGGCAGTACTTC
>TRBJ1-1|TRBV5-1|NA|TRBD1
CASSPGTGEAFF
TGCGCCAGCAGCCCCGGGACAGGTGAAGCTTTCTTT
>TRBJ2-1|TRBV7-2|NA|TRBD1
CASSLQGASYNEQFF
TGTGCCAGCAGCTTACAGGGGGCGTCCTACAATGAGCAGTTCTTC
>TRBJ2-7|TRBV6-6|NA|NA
CASSYGTTDEQYF
TGTGCCAGCAGTTACGGGACAACAGACGAGCAGTACTTC
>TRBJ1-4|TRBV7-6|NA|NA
CASSLTEGGREKLFF
TGTGCCAGCAGCTTGACGGAGGGTGGTAGGGAAAAACTGTTTTTT
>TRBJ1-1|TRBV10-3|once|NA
CAISEYITGRDF
TGTGCCATCAGTGAGTACATAACGGGAAGGGACTTT
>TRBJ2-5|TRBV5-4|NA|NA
CASSLWDWTAETQYF
TGTGCCAGCAGCCTTTGGGACTGGACGGCGGAGACCCAGTACTTC
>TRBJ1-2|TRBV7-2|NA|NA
CAGGRSPLSNYGYTF
TGTGCCGGGGGGAGGTCTCCACTATCTAACTATGGCTACACCTTC
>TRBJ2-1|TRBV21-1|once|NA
CASSKLCQGCIF
TGTGCCAGCAGCAAATTGTGTCAGGGTTGTATCTTC
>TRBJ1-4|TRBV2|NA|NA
CASAVRSTNEKLFF
TGTGCCAGCGCCGTTCGGTCAACTAATGAAAAACTGTTTTTT
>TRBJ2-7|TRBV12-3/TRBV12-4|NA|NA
CASSLVAGDEYF
TGTGCCAGCAGTTTAGTGGCAGGGGATGAGTACTTC
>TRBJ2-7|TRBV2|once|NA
CASSSDRNEQYF
TGTGCCAGCAGTTCGGACAGAAACGAGCAGTACTTC